One sample yielded the 5 T cell receptor beta chains listed below, sequenced in a study of CD8 T cells in ankylosing spondylitis. TCRdb reprocessed the 5' RACE reads via MiXCR and lists one record per CDR3 protein. The data contain 310,000 or so distinct CDR3 sequences, 20% of them singletons. What was sequenced was blood, either unsorted or a sorted T cell fraction (not recorded which). The receptors come from a male donor with ankylosing spondylitis or in good health (not recorded which).

A few counts support this clonotype. The CDR3 sequence: CASSSSGNEQFF. The CDR3, as DNA: TGTGCCAGCAGCTCGTCGGGCAATGAGCAGTTCTTC. The V and J genes are TRBV5-6 and TRBJ2-1, with D hard to call. The CDR3 sequence is 12 residues long. Germline assignment: CDR1 SGHDT and CDR2 YYEEEE. V was shortened by 3 bases and J by 6 bases, with 7 bases between the two germline ends.

The table lists this clonotype with a few counts. This rearrangement joins TRBV5-1 to TRBJ2-2; the D call may be TRBD1 or TRBD2 (6 bases each). CDR1 and CDR2 from the germline V gene are SGHRS and YFSETQ. V lost 9 bases to trimming and J lost 0 bases, with 15 bases between them. CDR3 length: 15 residues. The CDR3 loop is CATGTGATNTGELFF. The CDR3 region has the DNA TGCGCCACAGGGACGGGGGCGACGAACACCGGGGAGCTGTTTTTT.

There are a few counts of this clonotype. The chain couples TRBV5-1 to TRBJ1-4, with D unresolved. The CDR3 loop spans 14 amino acids. From germline, CDR1 is SGHRS and CDR2 YFSETQ. With 1 base removed from V and 0 bases from J, the gap between germline ends came to 4 bases. DNA of the CDR3: TGCGCCAGCAGCTTGAGCGCAACTAATGAAAAACTGTTTTTT. Amino acids: CASSLSATNEKLFF.

This clonotype showed up just a few times. This chain uses TRBV5-1 with TRBJ2-1; D might be TRBD2 (6 bases). The germline V gene has CDR1 SGHRS and CDR2 YFSETQ. The CDR3 totals 15 residues. Trimming left V 0 bases short and J 3 bases short, with 10 bases between. Here the CDR3 reads CASSLEEGVYNEQFF. CDR3 nucleotides: TGCGCCAGCAGCTTGGAGGAGGGAGTCTACAATGAGCAGTTCTTC.

This chain links TRBV12-3 or TRBV12-4 with TRBJ1-1; possibly TRBD1 for D (5 bases). V was pared by 3 bases and J by 0 bases, with 14 bases between. CDR3 length: 16 amino acids. CDR3 sequence (DNA): TGTGCCAGCAGTTTGGCGGTAGCAGGGATGAACACTGAAGCTTTCTTT. Its translation is CASSLAVAGMNTEAFF.